This T cell receptor (beta chain) was identified during a study of shared clonotypes between healthy human individuals. Study-wide context: A few men and two women, aged 18 to 49, were donors. Three plates were used per donor for CD4 naive, three for CD4 memory, two for CD8 naive and one for CD8 memory.

The sample holds a few counts of this clone. The antigen is undetermined. Germline assignment: CDR1 SGDLS and CDR2 YYNGEE. Trimming took 3 bases from V and 5 from J; bases not matched to a gene: 10. There are 16 residues in the CDR3. General study findings and limits: Incomplete sequencing of sorted subsets was indicated by rarefaction despite large depth. Sharing across four donors was highest in naive CD4 (roughly 5%) and lowest in memory CD8 (roughly 0.4%).

Sequenced by immunoSEQ multiplex PCR; TCRdb stores in-frame clones only, minus some. The sample consists of under 1,100,000 clones, around 78% of them appearing once. This receptor was identified in a man aged 18 to 29 in good health. Some clones in this sample may be carry-over from other donors' samples. Sequencing was performed on memory CD4+ T cells from PBMCs. The sample's subset: CD45RA-negative fraction. The chain combines TRBV9 with TRBJ2-7, with 11 bases matching TRBD2. The CDR3 spells CASSEGGGLAAHEQYF. As DNA, the CDR3 is TGTGCCAGCAGCGAGGGAGGGGGACTAGCGGCTCACGAGCAGTACTTC. Full variable domain (outside the CDR3, taken from reference TRBV9 and TRBJ2-7): DSGVTQTPKHLITATGQRVTLRCSPRSGDLSVYWYQQSLDQGLQFLIQYYNGEERAKGNILERFSAQQFPDLHSELNLSSLELGDSALYFCASSEGGGLAAHEQYFGPGTRLTVT.